This is a list of T cell receptor beta chains from one sample in a study of prognosis after radiotherapy for stage I lung cancer. In TCRdb, the multiplex PCR reads were re-called with MiXCR into one record per CDR3 protein. Of around 25,000 distinct CDR3 sequences in the sample, around 36% were seen once. Sequenced material: PBMCs, taken before or after stereotactic body radiation therapy (not recorded which). These receptors all come from a donor older than 45 with non-small cell lung cancer. CDR3s include the opening cysteine and the closing phenylalanine or tryptophan. D genes are given only for firm matches. Part of the rows lack a size; the others show once, few, many or a class for expanded clones.

clone_size	v_call	j_call	d_call	cdr3_nt	cdr3_aa
NA	TRBV19	TRBJ1-5	NA	TGTGCCACGACCCCGTACTCCCAGTGGGCCGGAAGCACTCAGCCCCAGCATTTT	CATTPYSQWAGSTQPQHF
many	TRBV12-3/TRBV12-4	TRBJ1-1	NA	TGTGCCAGCAGTGAACAGAACAGGGACACTGAAGCTTTCTTT	CASSEQNRDTEAFF
many	TRBV10-2	TRBJ1-4	TRBD1	TGCGCCAGCACTTCGACAGGGGGCCTAGAAAAACTGTTTTTT	CASTSTGGLEKLFF
NA	TRBV19	TRBJ1-2	NA	TGTGCCAGTAGTCCTCGAGGCTGTGGCTGCACCTTC	CASSPRGCGCTF
NA	TRBV27	TRBJ1-2	NA	TGTGCCAGCAGCCTTAGGGGGGGGCTAGGGGCTAACTATGGCTACACCTTC	CASSLRGGLGANYGYTF
NA	TRBV12-3/TRBV12-4	TRBJ1-5	NA	TGTGCCAGCATCCTCCCCCGAGGGGAAGGCAATCAGCCCCAGCATTTT	CASILPRGEGNQPQHF
many	TRBV5-1	TRBJ1-6	TRBD1	TGCGCCAGCAGCTCTGGACAGGGCGGCTCACCCCTCCACTTT	CASSSGQGGSPLHF
NA	TRBV6-2/TRBV6-3	TRBJ2-2	NA	TGTGCCAGCAGACTGTGTTTGGACACCGGGGAGCTGTCTTTT	CASRLCLDTGELSF
NA	TRBV5-1	TRBJ1-1	NA	TGCGCCAGCAGCTTGTCACAGGTGAACACTGAAGCTTTCTTT	CASSLSQVNTEAFF
NA	TRBV13	TRBJ2-7	NA	TGTGCCAGCAGCTTAGCTGGGGGCCTTACAGGCTACGAGCAGTACTTC	CASSLAGGLTGYEQYF
many	TRBV24-1	TRBJ1-2	TRBD1	TGTGCCACCAGTGATCCCGGGACAGGGGATGGCTACACCTTC	CATSDPGTGDGYTF
NA	TRBV19	TRBJ1-5	NA	TGTGCCAGTAGTATACCCCTTCTGGATCCCCCCCAGCATTTT	CASSIPLLDPPQHF
NA	TRBV6-1	TRBJ2-3	NA	TGTGCCAGCAGTACCGCTCCGGACGGCACAGATACGCAGTATTTT	CASSTAPDGTDTQYF
NA	TRBV24-1	TRBJ2-1	NA	TGTGCCACCAGTGGTCCTGGACAGTACAACAATGAGCAGTTCTTC	CATSGPGQYNNEQFF
many	TRBV28	TRBJ1-1	NA	TGTGCCAGCAGCTCTACAGGGACATTAACGAGTGCTTTCTTT	CASSSTGTLTSAFF
many	TRBV4-1	TRBJ1-5	NA	TGCGCCAGCAGCCAAGATTCGGGGGGCCGGAACACAGGTCTCAATCAGCCCCAGCATTTT	CASSQDSGGRNTGLNQPQHF
many	TRBV5-1	TRBJ2-1	TRBD2	TGCGCCAGCAGTCCCGGGGTGGGGAGCGGGGATGAGCAGTTCTTC	CASSPGVGSGDEQFF
NA	TRBV20-1	TRBJ2-2	TRBD2	TGCAGTGCTAGAGATACCAGCGGGGGGGCCTACGGGGAGCTGTTTTTT	CSARDTSGGAYGELFF
NA	TRBV20-1	TRBJ2-3	NA	TGCAGTGCTGCTGGGCGCACAGATACGCAGTATTTT	CSAAGRTDTQYF
many	TRBV6-5	TRBJ1-2	NA	TGTGCCAGCAGTTCTGGGACCTCCGTGAGCTACACCTTC	CASSSGTSVSYTF
few	TRBV24-1	TRBJ2-1	TRBD2	TGTGCCACCAGTTCGACTAGCGGGTCGAGTATGGATGAGCAGTTCTTC	CATSSTSGSSMDEQFF
few	TRBV7-8	TRBJ1-1	NA	TGTGCCAGCAGCTTAGCAGGGGCTGAAGCTTTCTTT	CASSLAGAEAFF
many	TRBV24-1	TRBJ2-1	TRBD1	TGTGCCACCAGTGACCCGACAGGGGCTACGGTGGATGAGCAGTTCTTC	CATSDPTGATVDEQFF
NA	TRBV20-1	TRBJ2-2	NA	TGCAGTGCTAGCCCCACTAAGTATTGGGACACCGGGGAGCTGTTTTTT	CSASPTKYWDTGELFF
many	TRBV12-5	TRBJ2-3	NA	TGTGCTAGTGGTTTGGACGGCGTGGATACGCAGTATTTT	CASGLDGVDTQYF
many	TRBV5-1	TRBJ2-5	NA	TGCGCCAGCAGCTTGGAAGACCCGTACCAAGAGACCCAGTACTTC	CASSLEDPYQETQYF
many	TRBV6-5	TRBJ1-4	NA	TGTGCCAGCAGTTACCGGGGAGGTAATGAAAAACTGTTTTTT	CASSYRGGNEKLFF